This is a list of T cell receptor beta chains from one sample in a study of shared clonotypes between healthy human individuals. Clones were read by immunoSEQ multiplex PCR, and TCRdb kept only the in-frame ones, dropping some. The sample lists some 2,400,000 clones; nearly 97% were seen once. Material: naive CD4+ T cells sorted from blood. The source of these receptors is a man in his late teens or twenties in good health. Each CDR3 is given without its conserved first and last residue. Fields, in order: V gene, J gene, CDR3 protein.

>TRBV5-1|TRBJ2-3
ASSWTPSRGTDTQY
>TRBV7-2|TRBJ2-4
ASSVVGLAGKNIQY
>TRBV30|TRBJ2-7
AWKWGRRPSYEQY
>TRBV5-1|TRBJ2-5
ASSFLTGGQETQY
>TRBV14|TRBJ1-6
ASSQDRGPNSPLH
>TRBV9|TRBJ2-3
ASSVASGTDTQY
>TRBV7-2|TRBJ1-6
ASSLPAGITGSPLH
>TRBV5-1|TRBJ2-7
ASSILAGSSYEQY
>TRBV30|TRBJ1-6
AWVTGQGSSYNSPLH
>TRBV5-1|TRBJ2-7
ASSPRPGTGFYEQY
>TRBV7-2|TRBJ2-2
ASSLVSGRAFTGELF
>TRBV28|TRBJ1-5
ASSATGASNQPQH
>TRBV30|TRBJ1-5
AWSVLGEMGQPQH
>TRBV4-2|TRBJ1-1
ASSQDGEKNTEAF
>TRBV4-1|TRBJ2-1
ASSQVGSTTF
>TRBV9|TRBJ2-3
ASSGRTSTDTQY
>TRBV27|TRBJ2-7
ASSLLFGTDPPREQY
>TRBV10-1|TRBJ2-2
ASSDGVSTGELF
>TRBV11-2|TRBJ1-4
ASSLEGRGNEKLF
>TRBV7-9|TRBJ2-1
ASGWGLAGGNEQF
>TRBV9|TRBJ1-3
ASSSPGASGNTIY
>TRBV7-2|TRBJ1-5
ASSFGGLNQPQH
>TRBV28|TRBJ1-6
ASSPRTGSYNSPLH
>TRBV5-1|TRBJ1-3
ASSVFTADGNTIY
>TRBV27|TRBJ1-5
ASSPSVERRNQPQH
>TRBV7-2|TRBJ2-3
ASSLEGRTQY
>TRBV18|TRBJ2-7
ASSPPGQGAIYEQY
>TRBV18|TRBJ1-4
ASSPQGGSEKLF
>TRBV18|TRBJ1-4
ASSPVRGRKTGEDEKLF
>TRBV27|TRBJ2-2
ASSSPLGTGELF
>TRBV5-6|TRBJ1-3
ASSLFTPGDTIY
>TRBV28|TRBJ2-7
ASSSVPRPYEQY
>TRBV7-9|TRBJ2-7
ASSRRDSYYEQY
>TRBV28|TRBJ2-1
ASSPGAYNEQF
>TRBV9|TRBJ2-5
ASSVGSLAGGETQY
>TRBV14|TRBJ1-2
ASSQDRLYGYT
>TRBV6-6|TRBJ1-3
ASSYSLVSGNTIY
>TRBV18|TRBJ2-7
ASSPPAAVSYEQY
>TRBV7-8|TRBJ2-7
ASSAGLAVYEQY
>TRBV25-1|TRBJ2-2
ASSELARELF
>TRBV19|TRBJ2-2
ASSDPRRGGANTGELF
>TRBV11-2|TRBJ2-7
ASSSDSYEQY
>TRBV18|TRBJ1-3
ASSPTGQGVGNTIY
>TRBV5-1|TRBJ2-7
ASRPGTQGEQY
>TRBV7-2|TRBJ1-5
ASSQLYPWGNQPQH
>TRBV5-4|TRBJ1-4
ASSFDTSTNEKLF
>TRBV6-1|TRBJ2-3
ASSGGYPSDTQY
>TRBV6-5|TRBJ2-3
ASRTSGTSTDTQY
>TRBV2|TRBJ1-5
ASSEEDRGNQPQH
>TRBV6-1|TRBJ2-5
ASSVRDNQETQY
>TRBV6-5|TRBJ1-2
ASSYAGSYGYT
>TRBV30|TRBJ2-5
AWGEVLETQY
>TRBV7-8|TRBJ1-5
ASSLVGTTYSNQPQH
>TRBV30|TRBJ2-4
AWSLEGAKNIQY
>TRBV21-1|TRBJ2-1
ASKTSFMSNEQF
>TRBV28|TRBJ1-5
ASRRSNQPQH
>TRBV28|TRBJ1-5
ASSGGGGQGYNQPQH
>TRBV28|TRBJ2-4
ASSSPASGENIQY
>TRBV5-1|TRBJ2-2
ASRSSEGAGGELF